Listed here are 4 T cell receptor beta chains from one sample, sequenced in a study of T cell repertoires in cytomegalovirus infection. A single record per CDR3 protein comes from TCRdb applying MiXCR to the reads. Altogether approximately 150,000 distinct CDR3 sequences are present, 15% to 20% being singletons, with the ten largest covering over 15%. Sequences were obtained from CD8+ T cells from PBMCs. These receptors came from a human donor in good health (CMV status not recorded). Some clones in this sample may be carry-over from other donors' samples.

This clonotype was detected only a few times. V usage is TRBV11-2 and J usage is TRBJ1-5; tentatively, D is TRBD1 (6 bases). The CDR3 has 14 amino acids. V gave up 4 bases and J gave up 2 bases, with 9 bases separating them. Germline V gives CDR1 SGHAT, CDR2 FQNNGV. The CDR3 DNA is TGTGCCAGCAGCTGGGACAACGGCAATCAGCCCCAGCATTTT. Translated: CASSWDNGNQPQHF.

This clonotype was seen a few times. The CDR3 is CSARDSVVSYGYTF. The CDR3 bases are TGCAGCGCCCGCGACAGTGTAGTAAGCTATGGCTACACCTTC. V gene TRBV20-1 combines with J gene TRBJ1-2; a weak D match, TRBD1 (5 bases). The CDR3 is 14 amino acids. Germline loops: CDR1 DFQATT, CDR2 SNEGSKA (reference sequence).

In this sample, this clonotype turned up a few times. The chain employs TRBV4-1 and TRBJ2-7; D remains unclear. The CDR3 length is 17 residues. V was cut by 0 bases and J by 2 bases, with 17 bases left in between. Germline V gene data show CDR1 as MGHRA and CDR2 as YSYEKL. CDR3: CASSQDLKFTRTYEQYF. The CDR3 region has the DNA TGCGCCAGCAGCCAAGACCTTAAGTTTACGAGAACCTACGAGCAGTACTTC.

This chain joins TRBV7-2 and TRBJ2-5; D is unresolved. V was shortened by 1 base and J by 1 base, with 10 bases between the two germline ends. Germline CDR1 and CDR2: SGHTA and FQGNSA. CDR3 size: 15 residues. The DNA for the CDR3 is TGTGCCAGCAGCTTAGTGTTGCGGCCCCAAGAGACCCAGTACTTC. It specifies CASSLVLRPQETQYF.